This T cell receptor beta chain was observed in a study of T-cell reconstitution after alpha-beta-depleted transplantation in children. Points from the study as a whole: The origin of alpha-beta T cells about two months after transplant was reportedly several hundred expanded graft clones. From newly produced T cells came most of the T-cell counts and diversity one year after transplant. In some patients, recipient T cells and intrathymic progenitors surviving conditioning explained high day-60 diversity.

A remark on this clonotype: The antigen remains unidentified.

V was trimmed by 0 bases and J by 5 bases, leaving 17 bases between them. CDR1 LNHDA and CDR2 SQIVND come from the germline V gene (reference sequence). CDR3 length: 17 residues. The library targeted TCRbeta and was prepared with unique molecular identifiers. Via MiXCR, TCRdb re-called the PCR reads, giving one row per CDR3 protein. The table includes fewer than 350,000 distinct CDR3 sequences, 10% detected once. The J gene is TRBJ1-5, the V gene TRBV19; D gene unclear. This receptor was taken from a boy under three years old with acute myeloid leukemia, due to receive a stem cell transplant. This specimen was PBMCs, taken before TCRalphabeta/CD19-depleted stem cell transplant. As DNA, the CDR3 is TGTGCCAGTAGTATAGATCCGGACCTCCCGTGGGATCAGCCCCAGCATTTT. Amino acids: CASSIDPDLPWDQPQHF.